The clone carrying this TCR beta chain turned up a few times. This entry comes from a study of human T cells and chemical hapten exposure. From the RACE reads, TCRdb called clonotypes with MiXCR, one entry per CDR3 protein. Of 180,000 or so distinct CDR3 sequences in the sample, around 30% were seen once. Germline CDR1 SGDLS, CDR2 YYNGEE. The CDR3 length is 15 residues. Trimming took off 0 bases at V and 0 bases at J, with 9 bases between the two ends. The time point here: pre-sensitization, week 0. Treatment: therapeutic diphenylcyclopropenone sensitization with weekly scalp DPC. This specimen consisted of whole blood, obtained in connection with sensitization to the hapten diphenylcyclopropenone (DPC). The gene calls are TRBV9 and TRBJ1-1; no clear D gene. The TCR was taken from a woman in her 30s with alopecia areata. Some clones in this sample may be carry-over from other donors' samples. CDR3 in DNA: TGTGCCAGCAGCGTAGGCCCAGACCTGAACACTGAAGCTTTCTTT. This gives the protein CASSVGPDLNTEAFF.